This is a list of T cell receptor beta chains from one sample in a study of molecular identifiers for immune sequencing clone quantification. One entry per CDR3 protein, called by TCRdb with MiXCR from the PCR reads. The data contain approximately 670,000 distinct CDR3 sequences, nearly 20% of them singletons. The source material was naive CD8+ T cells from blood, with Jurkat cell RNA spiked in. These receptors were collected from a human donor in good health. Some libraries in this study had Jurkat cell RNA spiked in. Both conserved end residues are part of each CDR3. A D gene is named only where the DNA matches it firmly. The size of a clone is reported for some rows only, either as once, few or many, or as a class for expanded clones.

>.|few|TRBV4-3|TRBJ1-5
TGCGCCAGCAGCCAAGGACAGAGAGACAATCAGCCCCAGCATTTT
CASSQGQRDNQPQHF
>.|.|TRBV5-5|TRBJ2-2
TGTGCCAGCAGCTTGTTGGGGCAATCGAACACCGGGGAGCTGTTTTTT
CASSLLGQSNTGELFF
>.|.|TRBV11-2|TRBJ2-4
TGTGCCAGCACCTGGGGTGGCAGGATTGAAAACATTCAGTACTTC
CASTWGGRIENIQYF
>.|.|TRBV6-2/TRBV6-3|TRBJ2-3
TGTGCCAGCAGTCTCGGGTGGCGAGGCACAGATGCGCAGTATTTT
CASSLGWRGTDAQYF
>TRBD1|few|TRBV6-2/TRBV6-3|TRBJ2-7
TGTGCCAGCAGTTACGTGGGGACAGGGGATGAGCAGTACTTC
CASSYVGTGDEQYF
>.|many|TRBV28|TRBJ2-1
TGTGCCAGCAGTGCATCTGGACTTATTAGGACTGGTGAGCAGTTCTTC
CASSASGLIRTGEQFF
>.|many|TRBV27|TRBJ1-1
TGTGCCAGCAGTACGACGGATCCGATGAACACTGAAGCTTTCTTT
CASSTTDPMNTEAFF
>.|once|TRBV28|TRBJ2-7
TGTGCCAGCAGCCCTATTGCGGAAGGGCCTAGGTACGAGCAGTACTTC
CASSPIAEGPRYEQYF
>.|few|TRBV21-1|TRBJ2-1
TGTGCCAGCAGCATAGGTTGGACGGGGGCGGGTAATGAGCAGTTCTTC
CASSIGWTGAGNEQFF
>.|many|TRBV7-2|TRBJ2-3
TGTGCCAGCAGCTTAGACCCTACCCCCACAGATACGCAGTATTTT
CASSLDPTPTDTQYF
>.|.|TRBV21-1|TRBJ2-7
TGTGCCAGCAGCCCCCCAGAACTAGCGGTAACCTACGAGCAGTACTTC
CASSPPELAVTYEQYF
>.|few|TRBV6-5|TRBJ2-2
TGTGCCAGCAGTTACGCCACAGGGTTCACCGGGGGGCTGTTTTTT
CASSYATGFTGGLFF
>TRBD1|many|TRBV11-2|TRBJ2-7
TGTGCCAGCAGTAGGAGCACAGGGGACGAGCAGTACTTC
CASSRSTGDEQYF